The T cell receptor beta chain under discussion was sequenced for a study of shared T cell receptors in the human thymus. Clones were sequenced by immunoSEQ multiplex PCR, and TCRdb holds only the in-frame ones, with some missing. The profile shows almost 550,000 clones, about 80% of them singletons. The CDR3 has 15 residues. Trimming took off 0 bases at V and 2 bases at J, with 11 bases between the two ends. CDR1 is LGHNA, CDR2 YSLEER, per germline. This sample was also put to use in a study of human thymus T cells. From that second work: Related studies found that unrelated individuals share highly overlapping thymic repertoires.

The chain joins TRBV4-3 to TRBJ2-7, with a possible D match to TRBD2 (6 bases). Sequencing input: thymocytes. The sequence was obtained from a boy less than two years old with a congenital heart defect. The CDR3 is CASSQEAGPPYEQYF. The CDR3 DNA sequence: TGCGCCAGCAGCCAAGAGGCGGGACCCCCCTACGAGCAGTACTTC.